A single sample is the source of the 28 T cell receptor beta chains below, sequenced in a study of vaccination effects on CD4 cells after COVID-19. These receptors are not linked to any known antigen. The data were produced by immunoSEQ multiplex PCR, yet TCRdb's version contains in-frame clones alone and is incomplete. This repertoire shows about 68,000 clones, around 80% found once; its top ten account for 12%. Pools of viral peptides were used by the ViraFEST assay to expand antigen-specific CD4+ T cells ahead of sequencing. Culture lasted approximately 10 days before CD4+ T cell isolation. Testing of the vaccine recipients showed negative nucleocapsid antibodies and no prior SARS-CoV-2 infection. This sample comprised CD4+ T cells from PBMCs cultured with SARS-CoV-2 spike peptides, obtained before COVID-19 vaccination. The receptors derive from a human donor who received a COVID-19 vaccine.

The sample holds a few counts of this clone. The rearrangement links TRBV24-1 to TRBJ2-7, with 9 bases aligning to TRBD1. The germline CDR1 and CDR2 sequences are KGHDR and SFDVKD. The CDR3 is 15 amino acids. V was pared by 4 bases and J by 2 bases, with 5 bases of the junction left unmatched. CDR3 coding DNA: TGTGCCACCAGTGACCGCCGGGACAGGGCCTACGAGCAGTACGTC. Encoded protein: CATSDRRDRAYEQYV.

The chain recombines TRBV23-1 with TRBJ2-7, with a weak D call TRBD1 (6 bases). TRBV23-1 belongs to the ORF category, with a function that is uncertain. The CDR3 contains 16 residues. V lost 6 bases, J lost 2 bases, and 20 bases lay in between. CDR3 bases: TGCGCCAGCAGCCCGATCCCGGGACAAATGACCTACGAGCAGTACGTC. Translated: CASSPIPGQMTYEQYV.

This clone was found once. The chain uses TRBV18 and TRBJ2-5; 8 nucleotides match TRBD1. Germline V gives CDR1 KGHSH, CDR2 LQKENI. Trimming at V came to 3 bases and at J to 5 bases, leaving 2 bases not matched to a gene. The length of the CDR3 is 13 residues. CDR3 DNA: TGTGCCAGCTCACCCGGACAGGGTGAGACCCAGTACTTC. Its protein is CASSPGQGETQYF.

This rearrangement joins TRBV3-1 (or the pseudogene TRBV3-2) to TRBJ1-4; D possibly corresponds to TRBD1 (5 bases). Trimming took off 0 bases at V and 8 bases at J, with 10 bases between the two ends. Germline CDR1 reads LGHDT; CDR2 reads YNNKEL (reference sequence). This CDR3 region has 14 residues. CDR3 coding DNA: TGTGCCAGCAGCCAAGATATTGGGGGGGAAAAACTGTTTTTT. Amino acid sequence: CASSQDIGGEKLFF.

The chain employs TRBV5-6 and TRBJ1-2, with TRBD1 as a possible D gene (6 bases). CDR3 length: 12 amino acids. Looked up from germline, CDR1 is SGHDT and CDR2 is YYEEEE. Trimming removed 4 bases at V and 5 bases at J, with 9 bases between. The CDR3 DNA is TGTGCCAGCAGCCCTGGACAGTATGGCTACACCTTC. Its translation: CASSPGQYGYTF.

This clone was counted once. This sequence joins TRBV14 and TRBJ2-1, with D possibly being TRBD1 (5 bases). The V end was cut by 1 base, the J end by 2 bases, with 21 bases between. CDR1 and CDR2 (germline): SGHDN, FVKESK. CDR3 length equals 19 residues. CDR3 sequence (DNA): TGTGCCAGCAGCCAAGGTACAGGCTATTCTGCAGCACCCTACAATGAGCAGTTCTTC. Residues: CASSQGTGYSAAPYNEQFF.

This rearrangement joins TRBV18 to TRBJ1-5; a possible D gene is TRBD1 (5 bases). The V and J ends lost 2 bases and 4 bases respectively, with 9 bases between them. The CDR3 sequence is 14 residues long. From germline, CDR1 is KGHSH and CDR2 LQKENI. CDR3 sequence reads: CASSPGAGNQPQHF. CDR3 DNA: TGTGCCAGCTCACCAGGCGCAGGGAATCAGCCCCAGCATTTT. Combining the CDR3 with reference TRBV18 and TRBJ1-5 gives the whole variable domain NAGVMQNPRHLVRRRGQEARLRCSPMKGHSHVYWYRQLPEEGLKFMVYLQKENIIDESGMPKERFSAEFPKEGPSILRIQQVVRGDSAAYFCASSPGAGNQPQHFGDGTRLSIL.

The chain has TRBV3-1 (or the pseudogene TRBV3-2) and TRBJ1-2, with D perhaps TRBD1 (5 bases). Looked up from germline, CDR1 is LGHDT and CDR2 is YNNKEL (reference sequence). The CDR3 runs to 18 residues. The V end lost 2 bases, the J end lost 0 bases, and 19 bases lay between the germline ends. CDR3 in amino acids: CASSQPPSRAATNYGYTF. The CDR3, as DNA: TGTGCCAGCAGCCAACCGCCAAGCAGGGCGGCCACTAACTATGGCTACACCTTC.

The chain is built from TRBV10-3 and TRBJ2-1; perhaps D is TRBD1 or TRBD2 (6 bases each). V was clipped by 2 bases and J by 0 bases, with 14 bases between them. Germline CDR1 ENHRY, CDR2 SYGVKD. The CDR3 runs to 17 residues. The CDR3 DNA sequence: TGTGCCATCAGTGAGCGATCGGGGGCGAGCTCCTACAATGAGCAGTTCTTC. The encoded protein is CAISERSGASSYNEQFF.

The CDR3 nucleotides read TGTGCCAGCAGCTTAGGGTTCGGGACAGGGCTTAATGAGCAGTTCTTC. Amino acid sequence: CASSLGFGTGLNEQFF. J is TRBJ2-1 and V is TRBV7-3; 9 bases fit TRBD1. The CDR3 loop spans 16 amino acids. Germline V lookup: CDR1 SGHTA, CDR2 FQGTGA. With V trimmed by 2 bases and J by 7 bases, 9 bases remained unmatched.

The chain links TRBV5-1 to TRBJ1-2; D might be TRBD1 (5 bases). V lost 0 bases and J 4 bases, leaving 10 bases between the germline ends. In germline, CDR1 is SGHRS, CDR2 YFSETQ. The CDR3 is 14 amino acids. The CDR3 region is CASSLEAGLYGYTF. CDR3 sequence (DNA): TGCGCCAGCAGCTTGGAGGCAGGGCTCTATGGCTACACCTTC.

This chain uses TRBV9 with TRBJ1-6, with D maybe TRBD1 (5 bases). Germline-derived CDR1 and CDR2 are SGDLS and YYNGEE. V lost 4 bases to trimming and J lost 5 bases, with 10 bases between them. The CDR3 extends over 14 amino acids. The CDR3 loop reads CASSSEQDNSPLHF. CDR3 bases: TGTGCCAGCAGCTCCGAACAGGATAATTCACCCCTCCACTTT. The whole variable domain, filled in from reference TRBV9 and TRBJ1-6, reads DSGVTQTPKHLITATGQRVTLRCSPRSGDLSVYWYQQSLDQGLQFLIQYYNGEERAKGNILERFSAQQFPDLHSELNLSSLELGDSALYFCASSSEQDNSPLHFGNGTRLTVT.

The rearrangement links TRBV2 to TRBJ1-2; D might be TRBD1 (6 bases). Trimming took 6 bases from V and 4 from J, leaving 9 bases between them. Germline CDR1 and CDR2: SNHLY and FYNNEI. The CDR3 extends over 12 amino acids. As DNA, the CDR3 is TGTGCCAGCAGACAAGGGGGCTATGGCTACACCTTC. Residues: CASRQGGYGYTF.

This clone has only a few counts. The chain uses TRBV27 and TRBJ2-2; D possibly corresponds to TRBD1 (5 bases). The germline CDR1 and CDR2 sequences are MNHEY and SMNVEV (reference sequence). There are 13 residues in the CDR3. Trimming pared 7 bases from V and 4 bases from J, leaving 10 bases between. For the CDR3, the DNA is TGTGCCAGCAAGATAAGGGGCACCGGGGAGCTGTTTTTT. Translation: CASKIRGTGELFF.

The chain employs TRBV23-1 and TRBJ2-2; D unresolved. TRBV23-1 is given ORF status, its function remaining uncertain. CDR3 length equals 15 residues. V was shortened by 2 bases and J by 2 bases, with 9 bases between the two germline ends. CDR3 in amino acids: CASSQMCGNTGELFF. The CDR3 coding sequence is TGCGCCAGCAGTCAAATGTGTGGAAACACCGGGGAGCTGTTTTTT.

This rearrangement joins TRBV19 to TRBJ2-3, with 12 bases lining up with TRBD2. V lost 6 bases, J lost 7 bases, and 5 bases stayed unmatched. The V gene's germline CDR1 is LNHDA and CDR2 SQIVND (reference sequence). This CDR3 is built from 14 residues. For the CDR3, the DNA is TGTGCCAGTAGGCTAGCGGGGGGGAGGAATACGCAGTATTTT. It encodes CASRLAGGRNTQYF.

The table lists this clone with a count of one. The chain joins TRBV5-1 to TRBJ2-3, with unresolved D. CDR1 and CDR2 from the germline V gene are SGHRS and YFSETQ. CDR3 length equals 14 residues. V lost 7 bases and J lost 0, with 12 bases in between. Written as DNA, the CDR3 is TGCGCCAGCGCTGGGCGGTCGAGCACAGATACGCAGTATTTT. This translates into CASAGRSSTDTQYF.

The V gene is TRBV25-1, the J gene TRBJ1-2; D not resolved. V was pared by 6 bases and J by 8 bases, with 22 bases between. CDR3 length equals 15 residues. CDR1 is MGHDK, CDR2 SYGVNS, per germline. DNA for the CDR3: TGTGCCAGCAGCGACCCCCGAACTGCGCTTGGGGGCTACACCTTC. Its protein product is CASSDPRTALGGYTF.

The CDR3 DNA reads as TGTGCCAGCTCACCTCTCGGGGGTGTGACAATGAACACTGAAGCTTTCTTT. It encodes CASSPLGGVTMNTEAFF. The V call is TRBV18, the J call TRBJ1-1, with D possibly TRBD1 on 5 matching bases. Germline V lookup: CDR1 KGHSH, CDR2 LQKENI. The CDR3 is made up of 17 amino acids. The V end lost 3 bases, the J end lost 0 bases, and 17 bases lay between the germline ends.

In DNA form, the CDR3 reads TGCAGTGGCCAGGATGGCTACACCTTC. Encoded protein: CSGQDGYTF. The chain has TRBV20-1 and TRBJ1-2; the D is unclear. The CDR3 consists of 9 residues. Germline V CDR1 and CDR2: DFQATT, SNEGSKA (reference sequence). Trimming removed 7 bases from V and 6 bases from J, with 6 bases in between.

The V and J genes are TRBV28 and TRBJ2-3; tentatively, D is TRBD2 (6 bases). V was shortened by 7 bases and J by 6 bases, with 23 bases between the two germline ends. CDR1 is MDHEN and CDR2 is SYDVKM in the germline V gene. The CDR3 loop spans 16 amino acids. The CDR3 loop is CASKSWGAGHNDTQYF. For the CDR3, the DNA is TGTGCCAGCAAGTCTTGGGGCGCGGGGCACAACGATACGCAGTATTTT.

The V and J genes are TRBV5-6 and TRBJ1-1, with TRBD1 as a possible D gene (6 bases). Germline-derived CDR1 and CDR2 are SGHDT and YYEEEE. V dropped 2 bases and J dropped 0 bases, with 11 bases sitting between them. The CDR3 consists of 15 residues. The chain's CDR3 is CASSFYQGLNTEAFF. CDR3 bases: TGTGCCAGCAGCTTCTACCAGGGGTTGAACACTGAAGCTTTCTTT.

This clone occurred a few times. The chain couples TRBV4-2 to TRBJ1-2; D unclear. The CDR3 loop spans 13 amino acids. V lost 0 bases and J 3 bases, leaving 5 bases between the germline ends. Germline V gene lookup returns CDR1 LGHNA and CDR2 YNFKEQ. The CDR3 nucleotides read TGTGCCAGCAGCCAAGAGTTCGACTATGGCTACACCTTC. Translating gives CASSQEFDYGYTF.

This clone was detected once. CDR3 in DNA: TGCGCCAGCAGTTTCACTAGCGGGGTTAGCACAGATACGCAGTATTTT. This translates into CASSFTSGVSTDTQYF. This sequence joins TRBV5-1 and TRBJ2-3; 10 nucleotides match TRBD2. CDR1 and CDR2 (germline): SGHRS, YFSETQ. With 5 bases clipped from V and 0 bases from J, the junction kept 6 bases outside the gene matches. This CDR3 spans 16 amino acids.

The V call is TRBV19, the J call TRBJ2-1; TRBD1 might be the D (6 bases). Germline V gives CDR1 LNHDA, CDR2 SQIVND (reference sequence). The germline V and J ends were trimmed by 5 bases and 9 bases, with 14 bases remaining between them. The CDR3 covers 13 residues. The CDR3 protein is CASSVLRGFEQFF. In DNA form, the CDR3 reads TGTGCCAGTAGTGTTCTCAGGGGTTTTGAGCAGTTCTTC.

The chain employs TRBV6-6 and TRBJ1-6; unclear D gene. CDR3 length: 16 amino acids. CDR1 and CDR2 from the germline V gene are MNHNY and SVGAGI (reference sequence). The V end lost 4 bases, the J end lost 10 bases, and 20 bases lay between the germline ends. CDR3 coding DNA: TGTGCCAGCAGTTCAGGCGGGAGGGTATCGGAATCACCCCTCCACTTT. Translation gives CASSSGGRVSESPLHF.

The DNA for the CDR3 is TGTGCCAGCAGCATCGACAGCTACAATGAGCAGTTCTTC. As protein: CASSIDSYNEQFF. The chain recombines TRBV12-3 or TRBV12-4 with TRBJ2-1; a weak D match, TRBD1 (5 bases). V shed 6 bases and J shed 3 bases, with 9 bases lying between them. The CDR3 loop spans 13 amino acids.

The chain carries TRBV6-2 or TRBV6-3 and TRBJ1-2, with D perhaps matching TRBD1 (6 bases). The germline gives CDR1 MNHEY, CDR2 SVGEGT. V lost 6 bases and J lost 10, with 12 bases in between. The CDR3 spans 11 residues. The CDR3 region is CASSGRGSYTF. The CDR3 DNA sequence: TGTGCCAGCAGCGGGAGGGGGTCCTACACCTTC.